This is a list of T cell receptor beta chains from one sample in a study of control samples from healthy donors and cancer patients. Measured with immunoSEQ multiplex PCR; TCRdb has only the in-frame clones, and not every one. There are about 92,000 clones in the sample; roughly 86% occur only once, and around 10% lies in the top ten. Sequencing input: blood. These receptors were obtained from a woman aged 60-75 years in good health. The CDR3 runs from the conserved cysteine through the conserved F or W. The order of the fields is J gene, V gene, D gene, clone size, CDR3 protein, CDR3 DNA. D genes are given only for firm matches. Not every row has a clone size; where given, it reads once, few, many or a size class.

j_call: TRBJ2-1; v_call: TRBV28; d_call: -; clone_size: -; cdr3_aa: CASSFYRLSYNEQFF; cdr3_nt: TGTGCCAGCAGCTTTTACCGGCTCTCCTACAATGAGCAGTTCTTC
j_call: TRBJ2-5; v_call: TRBV7-9; d_call: -; clone_size: -; cdr3_aa: CASSLLLVDQETQYF; cdr3_nt: TGTGCCAGCAGCTTATTGCTGGTGGACCAAGAGACCCAGTACTTC
j_call: TRBJ1-5; v_call: TRBV6-4; d_call: -; clone_size: -; cdr3_aa: CASSEDHSNQPQHF; cdr3_nt: TGTGCCAGCAGTGAAGACCATAGCAATCAGCCCCAGCATTTT
j_call: TRBJ1-2; v_call: TRBV21-1; d_call: -; clone_size: -; cdr3_aa: CASSKGRGYTHGYTF; cdr3_nt: TGTGCCAGCAGCAAAGGGAGGGGATACACCCATGGCTACACCTTC
j_call: TRBJ2-5; v_call: TRBV7-2; d_call: TRBD2; clone_size: -; cdr3_aa: CASSLAGTSETQYF; cdr3_nt: TGTGCCAGCAGCTTAGCAGGGACTAGCGAGACCCAGTACTTC
j_call: TRBJ1-5; v_call: TRBV6-6; d_call: -; clone_size: -; cdr3_aa: CASQPGQGRQPQHF; cdr3_nt: TGTGCCAGCCAACCGGGACAAGGCCGTCAGCCCCAGCATTTT
j_call: TRBJ1-5; v_call: TRBV28; d_call: TRBD1; clone_size: -; cdr3_aa: CASIWGQGLNQPQHF; cdr3_nt: TGTGCCAGCATTTGGGGACAGGGCTTGAATCAGCCCCAGCATTTT
j_call: TRBJ1-1; v_call: TRBV4-1; d_call: TRBD1; clone_size: -; cdr3_aa: CASSQEGAGANTEAFF; cdr3_nt: TGCGCCAGCAGCCAGGAGGGGGCAGGGGCAAACACTGAAGCTTTCTTT
j_call: TRBJ1-1; v_call: TRBV13; d_call: -; clone_size: -; cdr3_aa: CASSRLGGDTEAFF; cdr3_nt: TGTGCCAGCAGCAGGCTCGGGGGGGACACTGAAGCTTTCTTT
j_call: TRBJ2-7; v_call: TRBV5-1; d_call: -; clone_size: -; cdr3_aa: CASSLLWGPYEQYF; cdr3_nt: TGCGCCAGCAGCCTCCTGTGGGGACCCTACGAGCAGTACTTC
j_call: TRBJ2-7; v_call: TRBV11-2; d_call: -; clone_size: -; cdr3_aa: CASSLQTDYEQYF; cdr3_nt: TGTGCCAGCAGCTTACAGACAGACTACGAGCAGTACTTC
j_call: TRBJ1-4; v_call: TRBV5-4; d_call: -; clone_size: -; cdr3_aa: CASSRDTTNEKLFF; cdr3_nt: TGTGCCAGCAGCCGAGACACAACTAATGAAAAACTGTTTTTT
j_call: TRBJ1-3; v_call: TRBV7-8; d_call: TRBD1; clone_size: -; cdr3_aa: CASSTRDRANTIYF; cdr3_nt: TGTGCCAGCAGCACCCGGGACAGGGCAAACACCATATATTTT
j_call: TRBJ2-7; v_call: TRBV6-5; d_call: TRBD2; clone_size: -; cdr3_aa: CASSYSGRAEGEQYF; cdr3_nt: TGTGCCAGCAGTTACAGCGGGAGGGCCGAGGGGGAGCAGTACTTC
j_call: TRBJ1-1; v_call: TRBV5-1; d_call: TRBD1; clone_size: -; cdr3_aa: CASSEGQGTEAFF; cdr3_nt: TGCGCCAGCAGCGAAGGACAGGGCACTGAAGCTTTCTTT
j_call: TRBJ2-2; v_call: TRBV3-1/TRBV3-2; d_call: TRBD2; clone_size: -; cdr3_aa: CASSQAGLAVTGELFF; cdr3_nt: TGTGCCAGCAGCCAGGCGGGACTAGCGGTCACCGGGGAGCTGTTTTTT
j_call: TRBJ2-3; v_call: TRBV7-9; d_call: -; clone_size: -; cdr3_aa: CASSLMEDNLPTDTQYF; cdr3_nt: TGTGCCAGCAGCCTCATGGAGGACAACCTCCCCACAGATACGCAGTATTTT
j_call: TRBJ2-2; v_call: TRBV2; d_call: TRBD1; clone_size: -; cdr3_aa: CASSLGGQGGTGELFF; cdr3_nt: TGTGCCAGCAGTCTGGGTGGACAGGGAGGCACCGGGGAGCTGTTTTTT
j_call: TRBJ1-3; v_call: TRBV5-1; d_call: -; clone_size: -; cdr3_aa: CASSRGRLDSGNTIYF; cdr3_nt: TGCGCCAGCAGCAGGGGACGGCTAGACTCTGGAAACACCATATATTTT
j_call: TRBJ1-5; v_call: TRBV19; d_call: -; clone_size: -; cdr3_aa: CASSIDGTGSNQPQHF; cdr3_nt: TGTGCCAGTAGTATAGACGGCACAGGGAGCAATCAGCCCCAGCATTTT
j_call: TRBJ1-1; v_call: TRBV6-6; d_call: -; clone_size: -; cdr3_aa: CASSYPIGPYTEAFF; cdr3_nt: TGTGCCAGCAGTTACCCCATCGGCCCGTACACTGAAGCTTTCTTT
j_call: TRBJ2-2; v_call: TRBV6-5; d_call: -; clone_size: -; cdr3_aa: CASKRQGGTGELFF; cdr3_nt: TGTGCCAGCAAGCGACAGGGAGGCACCGGGGAGCTGTTTTTT
j_call: TRBJ1-5; v_call: TRBV27; d_call: -; clone_size: few; cdr3_aa: CASRGGTGNQPQHF; cdr3_nt: TGTGCCAGCAGGGGGGGAACGGGTAATCAGCCCCAGCATTTT
j_call: TRBJ1-5; v_call: TRBV5-6; d_call: -; clone_size: -; cdr3_aa: CASSLGMGLSNQPQHF; cdr3_nt: TGTGCCAGCAGCTTGGGAATGGGACTTAGCAATCAGCCCCAGCATTTT
j_call: TRBJ1-5; v_call: TRBV9; d_call: -; clone_size: -; cdr3_aa: CASSVIWSNQPQHF; cdr3_nt: TGTGCCAGCAGCGTGATTTGGAGTAATCAGCCCCAGCATTTT
j_call: TRBJ2-3; v_call: TRBV9; d_call: TRBD2; clone_size: -; cdr3_aa: CASSLFGTSGGGPTDTQYF; cdr3_nt: TGTGCCAGCAGCCTCTTCGGGACTAGCGGGGGGGGCCCGACAGATACGCAGTATTTT
j_call: TRBJ1-1; v_call: TRBV29-1; d_call: -; clone_size: once; cdr3_aa: CSVDSGVTEAFF; cdr3_nt: TGCAGCGTTGACTCCGGAGTCACTGAAGCTTTCTTT
j_call: TRBJ1-2; v_call: TRBV12-3/TRBV12-4; d_call: -; clone_size: -; cdr3_aa: CASSFGPESYTF; cdr3_nt: TGTGCCAGCAGTTTTGGGCCCGAGAGCTACACCTTC
j_call: TRBJ2-2; v_call: TRBV18; d_call: -; clone_size: -; cdr3_aa: CASSPRAARGELFF; cdr3_nt: TGTGCCAGCTCACCACGGGCAGCGCGGGGGGAGCTGTTTTTT
j_call: TRBJ1-2; v_call: TRBV10-3; d_call: -; clone_size: -; cdr3_aa: CAISGSTAGNGYTF; cdr3_nt: TGTGCCATCAGTGGGTCGACGGCTGGAAATGGCTACACCTTC
j_call: TRBJ2-1; v_call: TRBV27; d_call: -; clone_size: -; cdr3_aa: CASSQSQGVSYNEQFF; cdr3_nt: TGTGCCAGCAGTCAATCACAGGGAGTCTCCTACAATGAGCAGTTCTTC
j_call: TRBJ2-7; v_call: TRBV19; d_call: -; clone_size: -; cdr3_aa: CASSRRDAPYEQYF; cdr3_nt: TGTGCCAGTAGTAGGCGGGACGCCCCCTACGAGCAGTACTTC
j_call: TRBJ1-3; v_call: TRBV2; d_call: -; clone_size: -; cdr3_aa: CASTMGPVVDTIYF; cdr3_nt: TGTGCCAGCACAATGGGGCCTGTCGTAGACACCATATATTTT
j_call: TRBJ2-7; v_call: TRBV28; d_call: TRBD1; clone_size: -; cdr3_aa: CASSFGTAYEQYF; cdr3_nt: TGTGCCAGCAGTTTCGGGACAGCTTACGAGCAGTACTTC
j_call: TRBJ1-3; v_call: TRBV3-1/TRBV3-2; d_call: -; clone_size: -; cdr3_aa: CASSQDGISGSSGNTIYF; cdr3_nt: TGTGCCAGCAGCCAAGATGGCATCTCTGGGAGCTCTGGAAACACCATATATTTT
j_call: TRBJ1-1; v_call: TRBV19; d_call: -; clone_size: -; cdr3_aa: CASGGTIAFF; cdr3_nt: TGTGCCAGTGGCGGGACAATAGCTTTCTTT
j_call: TRBJ2-5; v_call: TRBV7-6; d_call: -; clone_size: once; cdr3_aa: CASSSGVGGETQYF; cdr3_nt: TGTGCCAGCAGCTCCGGGGTGGGAGGAGAGACCCAGTACTTC
j_call: TRBJ1-6; v_call: TRBV4-3; d_call: -; clone_size: -; cdr3_aa: CASSQVSNSPLHF; cdr3_nt: TGCGCCAGCAGCCAGGTCAGCAATTCACCCCTCCACTTT
j_call: TRBJ2-5; v_call: TRBV23-1; d_call: -; clone_size: -; cdr3_aa: CASSRVQEIQYF; cdr3_nt: TGCGCCAGCAGTCGGGTTCAAGAGATCCAGTACTTC
j_call: TRBJ1-2; v_call: TRBV18; d_call: TRBD1; clone_size: -; cdr3_aa: CASTGDNYGYTF; cdr3_nt: TGTGCCTCCACAGGGGATAACTATGGCTACACCTTC
j_call: TRBJ1-2; v_call: TRBV19; d_call: TRBD1; clone_size: -; cdr3_aa: CASSIPGTGGGYTF; cdr3_nt: TGTGCCAGTAGTATACCCGGGACAGGGGGTGGCTACACCTTC
j_call: TRBJ1-2; v_call: TRBV6-5; d_call: -; clone_size: -; cdr3_aa: CASSYSGRYGYTF; cdr3_nt: TGTGCCAGCAGTTACTCCGGACGCTATGGCTACACCTTC
j_call: TRBJ1-2; v_call: TRBV6-5; d_call: -; clone_size: -; cdr3_aa: CASTGALGYTF; cdr3_nt: TGTGCCAGCACAGGGGCCCTTGGCTACACCTTC
j_call: TRBJ2-7; v_call: TRBV7-2; d_call: -; clone_size: -; cdr3_aa: CASSPGGQYEQYF; cdr3_nt: TGTGCCAGCAGCCCCGGAGGGCAGTACGAGCAGTACTTC
j_call: TRBJ2-3; v_call: TRBV7-8; d_call: -; clone_size: -; cdr3_aa: CASSRRRGDTQYF; cdr3_nt: TGTGCCAGCAGCCGCCGGAGGGGAGATACGCAGTATTTT
j_call: TRBJ2-3; v_call: TRBV2; d_call: -; clone_size: few; cdr3_aa: CASSVADTQYF; cdr3_nt: TGTGCCAGCAGTGTAGCAGATACGCAGTATTTT
j_call: TRBJ1-2; v_call: TRBV19; d_call: -; clone_size: -; cdr3_aa: CASSWTESYGYTF; cdr3_nt: TGTGCCAGTAGTTGGACAGAGAGTTATGGCTACACCTTC
j_call: TRBJ1-1; v_call: TRBV7-2; d_call: -; clone_size: -; cdr3_aa: CASSLGGYSTEAFF; cdr3_nt: TGTGCCAGCAGCTTGGGGGGATACTCCACTGAAGCTTTCTTT